This is a list of T cell receptor beta chains from one sample in a study of cytomegalovirus exposure and HLA in healthy donors. Only in-frame clones appear in the TCRdb table, and some are missing; sequencing was by immunoSEQ multiplex PCR. Seen here are some 200,000 clones, 55% to 75% observed once, and the top ten hold about 3%. Sequences were obtained from PBMCs. The origin of the receptors is a man aged 40-49 years in good health and CMV-seropositive. Both conserved end residues are part of each CDR3. The D gene is left open where the match is weak. Clone size is not always given. Where it is, it says once, few, many or a class for expanded clones.

size	J	D	V	length	DNA	CDR3
-	TRBJ1-2	TRBD1	TRBV18	13	TGTGCCAGCTCACAGGGACAGAACTATGGCTACACCTTC	CASSQGQNYGYTF
-	TRBJ1-4	-	TRBV5-6	14	TGTGCCAGCAGCCCACGGACAAGGAATGAAAAACTGTTTTTT	CASSPRTRNEKLFF
few	TRBJ2-7	-	TRBV4-3	14	TGCGCCAGCAGCCAAGGAGGAAATGGGTACGAGCAGTACTTC	CASSQGGNGYEQYF
-	TRBJ1-1	-	TRBV2	13	TGTGCCAGCAGGGGTGGACGGGGCACTGAAGCTTTCTTT	CASRGGRGTEAFF
-	TRBJ2-1	TRBD2	TRBV9	15	TGTGCCAGCAGCGTAGGCGGGGGGGCCGGGAATGAGCAGTTCTTC	CASSVGGGAGNEQFF
-	TRBJ1-4	TRBD1	TRBV4-3	16	TGCGCCAGCAGCCAAGATGGGACAGGGGAGACTGAAAAACTGTTTTTT	CASSQDGTGETEKLFF
-	TRBJ2-5	-	TRBV10-2	15	TGCGCCAGCAGTGAGGGACTGCCTGTATGGAAGACCCAGTACTTC	CASSEGLPVWKTQYF
-	TRBJ1-1	-	TRBV9	14	TGTGCCAGCAGCGTAGCTCATGGGGCCTTTGAAGCTTTCTTT	CASSVAHGAFEAFF
-	TRBJ1-6	TRBD1	TRBV15	15	TGTGCCACCAGCAGACGAGGACAGGGAGGATCACCCCTCCACTTT	CATSRRGQGGSPLHF
-	TRBJ1-2	-	TRBV15	15	TGTGCCACCAGCGTTACAGCAGGGATTAACTATGGCTACACCTTC	CATSVTAGINYGYTF
-	TRBJ1-2	-	TRBV6-1	15	TGTGCCAGCAGTGAATTTCCGGACACCGCGGGGGGCTACACCTTC	CASSEFPDTAGGYTF
-	TRBJ2-1	-	TRBV19	16	TGTGCCAGTAGTATTGAAGGACACCGCTCCTACAATGAGCAGTTCTTC	CASSIEGHRSYNEQFF
once	TRBJ2-7	-	TRBV6-1	12	TGTGCCAGCAGTGATTTTCAGGGCGAGCAGTACTTC	CASSDFQGEQYF
once	TRBJ1-2	TRBD1	TRBV27	13	TGTGCCAGCAGTTTTTCGGCAGGGGGAGGCTACACCTTC	CASSFSAGGGYTF
few	TRBJ2-7	TRBD1	TRBV28	16	TGTGCCAGCAGCGAAAACCCCCGGGACAGAACCTACGAGCAGTACTTC	CASSENPRDRTYEQYF
-	TRBJ1-5	-	TRBV5-6	13	TGTGCCAGCAGCAAGGGGTACAATCAGCCCCAGCATTTT	CASSKGYNQPQHF
few	TRBJ1-2	-	TRBV5-1	13	TGCGCCAGCAGCTTGGACAGCTCCTATGGCTACACCTTC	CASSLDSSYGYTF
-	TRBJ1-4	TRBD1	TRBV7-8	13	TGTGCCAGCAGCCTAGGGACAGGGGAAAAACTGTTTTTT	CASSLGTGEKLFF
-	TRBJ2-7	-	TRBV7-9	14	TGTGCCAGCAGCTCGTCTCAGGGTCCCTACGAGCAGTACTTC	CASSSSQGPYEQYF
-	TRBJ1-4	TRBD1	TRBV9	15	TGTGCCAGCAGCGTAGCAGGGACAGGGATTGAAAAACTGTTTTTT	CASSVAGTGIEKLFF
-	TRBJ1-1	-	TRBV11-3	13	TGTGCCAGCAGCCCGACCGCCCTAGGTGAAGCTTTCTTT	CASSPTALGEAFF
-	TRBJ1-2	TRBD1	TRBV19	12	TGTGCCAGTAGGACAGGGAGGTATGGCTACACCTTC	CASRTGRYGYTF
-	TRBJ1-5	-	TRBV7-2	15	TGTGCCAGCAGCTTAGCACAGGGTAGCGATCAGCCCCAGCATTTT	CASSLAQGSDQPQHF
-	TRBJ1-1	TRBD1	TRBV6-5	13	TGTGCCAGCAGTTCTCGACAGGGCACTGAAGCTTTCTTT	CASSSRQGTEAFF
few	TRBJ1-2	-	TRBV7-2	14	TGTGCCAGCAGCTTAGGAAGGGGCTCGGCTGGCTACACCTTC	CASSLGRGSAGYTF
-	TRBJ2-3	TRBD2	TRBV2	17	TGTGCCAGCAGTGATGTGGGCTCTAGCGGGGGTACAGATACGCAGTATTTT	CASSDVGSSGGTDTQYF
-	TRBJ1-2	-	TRBV4-2	15	TGTGCCAGCAGCCAACCCCCCCAGGGAACTTATGGCTACACCTTC	CASSQPPQGTYGYTF
-	TRBJ2-2	TRBD1	TRBV7-9	15	TGTGCCAGCAGCACGGGACAGGGGATCACCGGGGAGCTGTTTTTT	CASSTGQGITGELFF
few	TRBJ2-5	-	TRBV2	14	TGTGCCAGCAGTGAATCGAACAGTCAAGAGACCCAGTACTTC	CASSESNSQETQYF
-	TRBJ2-3	-	TRBV9	13	TGTGCCAGCAGCGTAGGTCCCCCGGATACGCAGTATTTT	CASSVGPPDTQYF
few	TRBJ1-2	-	TRBV20-1	11	TGCAGTGCTCTACAGATTTATGGCTACACCTTC	CSALQIYGYTF
-	TRBJ2-3	-	TRBV10-3	16	TGTGCCATCAGTGTAGTGGCGGGGCCCTCCACAGATACGCAGTATTTT	CAISVVAGPSTDTQYF